What follows are 8 T cell receptor beta chains derived from one specimen sequenced in a study of T cells in Graves' hyperthyroidism and ophthalmopathy. RNA transcripts yielded amplified TCR beta CDR3 regions. The HTBI primer set served for first-round RT-PCR of the TCR CDR3. TCRdb re-called the multiplex PCR reads through MiXCR, storing one row per CDR3 protein. The sample lists a few hundred thousand distinct CDR3 sequences, about 45% seen once, with roughly 19% in the top ten. The sample consisted of peripheral blood or thyroid tissue (not recorded which). These receptors all stem from an adult woman with Graves' disease, either hyperthyroidism or ophthalmopathy (not recorded which).

The CDR3 nucleotides are TGTGCCAGCAGCCCCTGGGGCAGTACCTATAATTCACCCCTCCACTTT. Protein product: CASSPWGSTYNSPLHF. V gene TRBV7-2 combines with J gene TRBJ1-6; possible D gene TRBD1, 5 bases. Germline V gene data show CDR1 as SGHTA and CDR2 as FQGNSA. V dropped 5 bases and J dropped 2 bases, with 13 bases sitting between them. The CDR3 is made up of 16 amino acids.

In this sample, this clonotype turned up many times. This sequence joins TRBV7-8 and TRBJ2-7; the D gene is possibly TRBD1 (5 bases). CDR3 length: 16 residues. Germline loops: CDR1 SGHVS, CDR2 FQNEAQ. The V end was cut by 3 bases, the J end by 7 bases, with 22 bases between. CDR3 coding DNA: TGTGCCAGCAGCTTCCCGAGGACACCCTCGCTTGGGGAGCAGTACTTC. Translated: CASSFPRTPSLGEQYF.

This clonotype has ten or more counts. The V and J genes are TRBV6-6 and TRBJ1-4, with D possibly matching TRBD1 (5 bases). CDR3 length equals 15 residues. The V end was cut by 0 bases, the J end by 3 bases, with 8 bases between. The V gene's germline CDR1 is MNHNY and CDR2 SVGAGI (reference sequence). This CDR3 reads CASSYSGDPNEKLFF. In DNA, the CDR3 is TGTGCCAGCAGTTACTCGGGGGATCCTAATGAAAAACTGTTTTTT.

This clonotype was counted only a few times. The rearrangement joins TRBV12-5 to TRBJ1-1; D is undetermined. Germline values: CDR1 LGHNT, CDR2 FRNRAP. With 6 bases removed from V and 2 bases from J, the gap between germline ends came to 25 bases. There are 18 residues in the CDR3. The CDR3 sequence: CASGRGGRQSLRNTEAFF. The CDR3 DNA is TGTGCTAGTGGCCGGGGAGGCAGACAATCCCTAAGAAACACTGAAGCTTTCTTT.

This clonotype was seen more than once but under ten times. The CDR3: CASTRIGGAGELFF. The CDR3 DNA sequence: TGTGCCAGCACCAGAATCGGGGGGGCCGGGGAGCTGTTTTTT. The chain uses TRBV28 and TRBJ2-2; 8 bases align to TRBD2. V lost 7 bases and J lost 6; bases outside the gene matches: 7. CDR1 is MDHEN and CDR2 is SYDVKM in the germline V gene. The CDR3 contains 14 residues.

The sample holds many counts of this clonotype. The chain employs TRBV12-3 or TRBV12-4 and TRBJ2-7; 7 bases are shared with TRBD1. The ends lost 3 bases at V and 5 bases at J; junction bases unmatched: 19. The CDR3 has 18 amino acids. CDR3 sequence (DNA): TGTGCCAGCAGTTTGTCTCCCCGCCCGGTCGACAGGGCCCACGAGCAGTACTTC. It is translated as CASSLSPRPVDRAHEQYF.

This clonotype has a count of ten or more. The chain combines TRBV20-1 with TRBJ1-2; 9 positions match TRBD1. V shed 5 bases and J 8 bases; nucleotides not matched to a gene: 15. Germline CDR1 DFQATT, CDR2 SNEGSKA (reference sequence). The CDR3 totals 15 residues. The CDR3 is CSAATGGTGTSGYTF. CDR3 bases: TGCAGTGCTGCGACTGGCGGGACAGGGACGAGCGGCTACACCTTC.

This rearrangement joins TRBV9 to TRBJ2-7; D remains ambiguous. Near its end, the DNA agrees better with TRBJ2-1, so the J call may be wrong. The CDR3 runs to 15 residues. Looked up from germline, CDR1 is SGDLS and CDR2 is YYNGEE. The CDR3 nucleotides read TGTGCCAGCAGCATCGCGAGTAGGTTTTCCAATGAGCAGTTCTTC. Translation: CASSIASRFSNEQFF.